The sample holds one count of the clone carrying this TCR beta chain. This record belongs to a study of blood T cell repertoires in COVID-19. Study at large: COVID-19 samples from acute and convalescent phases originated in the United States, Italy and Spain. From T cells, B-cell-depleted T cells, or PBMCs came the material, which was cDNA or gDNA.

The germline CDR1 and CDR2 sequences are MNHEY and SMNVEV (reference sequence). The length of the CDR3 is 13 residues. Trimming took 5 bases from V and 11 from J; bases not matched to a gene: 11. Per the original methods: Nucleated cell number was recorded as an estimate derived from reference gene primer amplification. The protocol was immunoSEQ multiplex PCR, while the TCRdb copy is restricted to in-frame clones and leaves out a portion. The V and J calls and the clone size are those of that table, but D and trimming were determined from the DNA. The sample holds over 300,000 clones, 65% to 85% seen once.

This TCR was sampled from a woman in her fifties or sixties with acute or convalescent COVID-19. V usage is TRBV27 and J usage is TRBJ1-1; the match to TRBD1 covers 7 bases. Sequencing used peripheral blood. CDR3 bases: TGTGCCAGCAGTCCGAGGACAGGTCAGGCGGCTTTCTTT. It specifies CASSPRTGQAAFF.